The 9 T cell receptor beta chains reported below all come from one sample, sequenced in a study of cytomegalovirus exposure and HLA in healthy donors. PCR was performed using 60 Vbeta and 13 Jbeta primers. Sequencing was performed with immunoSEQ multiplex PCR; in TCRdb, only in-frame clones are kept and a portion is missing. The sample lists about 200,000 clones, around 82% occurring once. The sequencing sample was made of PBMCs. These receptors came from a woman aged 25 to 45 in good health and CMV-seronegative.

This sequence joins TRBV5-1 and TRBJ2-5, with D perhaps matching TRBD1 (5 bases). Deletions cut 0 bases from V and 2 bases from J, with 8 bases between. There are 14 residues in the CDR3. The germline CDR1 and CDR2 sequences are SGHRS and YFSETQ. The CDR3 sequence is CASSLAGIQETQYF. CDR3 coding DNA: TGCGCCAGCAGCTTGGCAGGGATTCAAGAGACCCAGTACTTC.

This rearrangement joins TRBV2 to TRBJ1-5; D gene ambiguous. V dropped 6 bases and J dropped 0 bases, with 9 bases sitting between them. CDR1 and CDR2 from the germline V gene are SNHLY and FYNNEI. This CDR3 comprises 14 residues. The CDR3 DNA sequence: TGTGCCAGCAGGCCACAGTTTAGCAATCAGCCCCAGCATTTT. It codes for CASRPQFSNQPQHF.

The chain carries TRBV10-3 and TRBJ1-2; maybe TRBD1 (5 bases). This CDR3 contains 13 residues. Germline V lookup: CDR1 ENHRY, CDR2 SYGVKD. Trimming took 0 bases from V and 8 from J, leaving 10 bases between them. The CDR3 is CAISESSGVGYTF. The CDR3 nucleotides read TGTGCCATCAGTGAGTCCTCGGGGGTCGGCTACACCTTC.

As DNA, the CDR3 is TGTGCCTGGAGGGACAGGGAGTATAATTCACCCCTCCACTTT. Its protein is CAWRDREYNSPLHF. The gene calls are TRBV30 and TRBJ1-6, with 8 bases identical to TRBD1. Per the germline V gene, CDR1 is GTSNPN and CDR2 is SVGIG (reference sequence). The CDR3 runs 14 residues. V trimming: 3 bases; J trimming: 4 bases; junction bases outside the gene matches: 2.

The chain joins TRBV15 to TRBJ2-1; 7 bases line up with TRBD1. Germline CDR1 reads LNHNV; CDR2 reads YYDKDF (reference sequence). Trimming removed 8 bases from V and 4 bases from J; junction bases left unmatched: 5. The CDR3 runs 13 residues. CDR3 DNA sequence: TGTGCCACCTGCCAGGACAGGTACAATGAGCAGTTCTTC. This translates into CATCQDRYNEQFF.

This sequence joins TRBV7-9 and TRBJ1-2; D might be TRBD1 (6 bases). The V gene lost 4 bases and the J gene lost 4 bases, with 22 bases spanning the gap. Germline V CDR1 and CDR2: SEHNR, FQNEAQ (reference sequence). The CDR3 runs to 17 residues. The CDR3 sequence: CASSWGGERSGPYGYTF. The CDR3 region has the DNA TGTGCCAGCAGCTGGGGGGGCGAGCGGTCGGGTCCCTATGGCTACACCTTC.

This clone was seen only once. The rearrangement joins TRBV2 to TRBJ2-5, with D unclear. Trimming shortened V by 4 bases and J by 3 bases, and 6 bases separated the two germline ends. The CDR3 contains 12 residues. Germline CDR1 is SNHLY and CDR2 is FYNNEI. The CDR3 reads CASSGGKETQYF. DNA for the CDR3: TGTGCCAGCAGTGGTGGCAAAGAGACCCAGTACTTC.

This rearrangement joins TRBV19 to TRBJ1-1, with a possible D match to TRBD1 (6 bases). The ends were cut back, 6 bases at V and 5 bases at J, with 13 bases in the middle. Germline V lookup: CDR1 LNHDA, CDR2 SQIVND (reference sequence). This CDR3 contains 13 residues. CDR3 region: CASSQQGGTEAFF. The DNA of the CDR3 is TGTGCCAGTAGCCAACAGGGAGGGACTGAAGCTTTCTTT.

This chain uses TRBV5-4 with TRBJ1-2; 8 nucleotides agree with TRBD1. The CDR3 runs to 13 residues. Germline V lookup: CDR1 SGHNT, CDR2 YYREEE (reference sequence). Trimming removed 2 bases from V and 8 bases from J; junction bases left unmatched: 5. The CDR3 reads CASSFWSGGGYTF. CDR3 coding DNA: TGTGCCAGCAGCTTTTGGTCAGGGGGCGGCTACACCTTC.